Included here is one T cell receptor (beta chain) sequence, with context. TCRdb's table, derived via immunoSEQ multiplex PCR, lists solely in-frame clones and lacks some. The sample has a few hundred thousand clones, roughly 88% seen once; the top ten hold approximately 2%. This specimen comes from a study of blood T cell repertoires in COVID-19. Germline V gives CDR1 SQVTM, CDR2 ANQGSEA. The CDR3 is made up of 16 amino acids. The trim removed 3 bases at V and 4 bases at J, leaving 5 bases unmatched. The genes are TRBV29-1 and TRBJ2-1, with 14 bases fitting TRBD2. The sequence was obtained from a man aged 35 to 55 who had recovered from COVID-19. Material for sequencing was peripheral blood. CDR3 loop: CSVEYGTSGSYNEQFF. The CDR3 DNA reads as TGCAGCGTTGAGTATGGGACTAGCGGGAGTTACAATGAGCAGTTCTTC.